This TCR beta chain was profiled in a study of blood T cells in healthy people across ages. Study-level findings and limits: Naive T cell percentage by flow cytometry tracked strongly with beta diversity. From one million sequenced T cells, diversity estimates were lower bounds.

This clonotype was recorded many times. The antigen is undetermined. RNA extraction gave at least 5.5 micrograms of total RNA per sample. CDR1 and CDR2 from the germline V gene are SQVTM and ANQGSEA. The CDR3 spans 14 residues. The V end lost 2 bases, the J end lost 2 bases, and 13 bases lay between the germline ends. The second PCR ran about 6 to 12 cycles with a sample-barcoded 5' primer and J-beta primers. From the 5' RACE reads, TCRdb called clonotypes with MiXCR, one entry per CDR3 protein. The data show about 730,000 distinct CDR3 sequences, approximately 43% seen once. This chain joins TRBV29-1 and TRBJ2-7; D is unresolved. The material sequenced was blood. This TCR was recovered from a woman aged 55 to 70 in good health. The CDR3: CSVELNPPAYEQYF. DNA of the CDR3: TGCAGCGTTGAACTTAACCCTCCTGCCTACGAGCAGTACTTC.